Presented here are 6 T cell receptor beta chains from one specimen sequenced in a study of cytomegalovirus exposure and HLA in healthy donors. The data were produced by immunoSEQ multiplex PCR, yet TCRdb's version contains in-frame clones alone and is incomplete. Among 100,000 or so clones listed, around 86% were seen once. The material sequenced was PBMCs. The receptors were sampled from a woman between 18 and 29 years old in good health and CMV-seropositive.

Of note for this clone: The same CDR3 is also encoded by other DNA sequences in this sample. V is TRBV30 and J is TRBJ1-5; no firm D call. The germline V and J ends were trimmed by 1 base and 0 bases, with 4 bases remaining between them. Germline CDR1 and CDR2: GTSNPN and SVGIG (reference sequence). The CDR3 spans 13 residues. The DNA of the CDR3 is TGTGCCTGGAGTGGCGGTAGCAATCAGCCCCAGCATTTT. This translates into CAWSGGSNQPQHF.

Only one count was recorded for this clone. This chain connects TRBV6-1 to TRBJ1-2; 10 bases align to TRBD1. Per germline, CDR1 MNHNS and CDR2 SASEGT. Germline trimming cut 5 bases from V and 5 bases from J; bases unmatched to any gene: 8. This CDR3 is 15 amino acids long. In DNA, the CDR3 is TGTGCCAGCAGTTCCGAGGGGGACAGGGGTTATGGCTACACCTTC. This gives the protein CASSSEGDRGYGYTF.

The chain carries TRBV6-5 and TRBJ2-7; 7 nucleotides align to TRBD1. This CDR3 contains 13 residues. J was trimmed by 6 bases and V by 6 bases; bases with no gene match: 8. CDR1 is MNHEY, CDR2 SVGAGI, per germline. The CDR3 region is CASRMRQGGEQYF. CDR3 DNA sequence: TGTGCCAGCAGAATGCGACAGGGCGGCGAGCAGTACTTC.

This chain links TRBV5-1 with TRBJ2-5; 7 bases align to TRBD2. V lost 0 bases to trimming and J lost 4 bases; unmatched junction nucleotides: 6. The CDR3 totals 15 residues. Germline V gene lookup returns CDR1 SGHRS and CDR2 YFSETQ. Here the CDR3 DNA reads TGCGCCAGCAGCTTGGAAGGGAGGGCCGGAGAGACCCAGTACTTC. Its translation: CASSLEGRAGETQYF.

The chain has TRBV28 and TRBJ2-3; 10 positions agree with TRBD2. Germline V gives CDR1 MDHEN, CDR2 SYDVKM. V lost 6 bases and J lost 2; bases outside the gene matches: 5. The CDR3 is made up of 15 amino acids. The DNA for the CDR3 is TGTGCCAGCAGCCACCTAGCGGGAGCCACAGATACGCAGTATTTT. It yields the protein CASSHLAGATDTQYF. The full variable domain, with the rest looked up from reference TRBV28 and TRBJ2-3, is DVKVTQSSRYLVKRTGEKVFLECVQDMDHENMFWYRQDPGLGLRLIYFSYDVKMKEKGDIPEGYSVSREKKERFSLILESASTNQTSMYLCASSHLAGATDTQYFGPGTRLTVL.

The chain employs TRBV4-1 and TRBJ2-1; 8 nucleotides agree with TRBD2. CDR3 size: 16 residues. The germline V gene has CDR1 MGHRA and CDR2 YSYEKL. V lost 1 base to trimming and J lost 2 bases; unmatched junction nucleotides: 4. For the CDR3, the DNA is TGCGCCAGCAGCCAAGTCATGCGGGAGGCCTACAATGAGCAGTTCTTC. This sequence encodes CASSQVMREAYNEQFF.